This T cell receptor (beta chain) was sequenced during a study of T cell responses to AZD1222 COVID-19 vaccine. Germline V gives CDR1 SGHTS, CDR2 YDEGEE. The V segment lost 3 bases and the J segment 1 base; nucleotides outside the gene matches: 3. This CDR3 comprises 14 residues. Method: immunoSEQ multiplex PCR; TCRdb's copy keeps in-frame clones and lacks some. The sample holds roughly 150,000 clones, about 90% seen once. The specimen was peripheral blood, collected 28 days after the second AZD1222 dose. The chain couples TRBV5-8 to TRBJ2-5; the match to TRBD2 covers 7 bases. This TCR came from an adult who received the AZD1222 COVID-19 vaccine. The CDR3 DNA follows: TGTGCCAGCAGCTGGGAGGGACCCCAAGAGACCCAGTACTTC. Its translation is CASSWEGPQETQYF.